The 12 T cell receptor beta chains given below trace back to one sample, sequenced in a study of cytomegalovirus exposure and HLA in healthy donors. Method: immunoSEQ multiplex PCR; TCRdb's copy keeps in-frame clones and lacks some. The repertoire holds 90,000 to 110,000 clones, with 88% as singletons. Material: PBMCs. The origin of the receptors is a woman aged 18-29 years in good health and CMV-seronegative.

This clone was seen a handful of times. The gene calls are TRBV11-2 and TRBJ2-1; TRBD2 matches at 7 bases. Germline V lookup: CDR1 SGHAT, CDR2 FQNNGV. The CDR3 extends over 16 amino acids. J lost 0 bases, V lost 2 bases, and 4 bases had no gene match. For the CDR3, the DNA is TGTGCCAGCAGCTTACTCGGCGGGAGCTCCTACAATGAGCAGTTCTTC. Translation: CASSLLGGSSYNEQFF.

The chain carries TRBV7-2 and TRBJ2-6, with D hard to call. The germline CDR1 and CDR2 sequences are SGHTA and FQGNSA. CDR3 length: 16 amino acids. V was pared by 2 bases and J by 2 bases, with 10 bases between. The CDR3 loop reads CASSLSGSAGANVLTF. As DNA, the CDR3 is TGTGCCAGCAGCTTATCCGGGTCAGCTGGGGCCAACGTCCTGACTTTC.

CDR3 coding DNA: TGTGCCAGCAGCTTAACTAGCGGGAGAGAGACCCAGTACTTC. Translation: CASSLTSGRETQYF. The gene calls are TRBV7-9 and TRBJ2-5; 11 nucleotides align to TRBD2. CDR3 length: 14 amino acids. J lost 4 bases, V lost 2 bases, and 0 bases had no gene match. Germline V gives CDR1 SEHNR, CDR2 FQNEAQ (reference sequence).

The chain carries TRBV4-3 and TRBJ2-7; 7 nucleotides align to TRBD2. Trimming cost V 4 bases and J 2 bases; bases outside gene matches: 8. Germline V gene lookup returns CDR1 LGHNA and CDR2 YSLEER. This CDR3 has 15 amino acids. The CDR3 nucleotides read TGCGCCAGCAGCCCTCAAGCGGGAACCGCCTACGAGCAGTACTTC. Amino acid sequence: CASSPQAGTAYEQYF.

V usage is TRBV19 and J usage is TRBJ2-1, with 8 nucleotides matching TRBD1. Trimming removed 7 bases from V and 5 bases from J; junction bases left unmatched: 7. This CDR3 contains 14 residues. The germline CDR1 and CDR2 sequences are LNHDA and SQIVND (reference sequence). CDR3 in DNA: TGTGCCAGTACCCTGGGACAGGATAACAATGAGCAGTTCTTC. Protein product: CASTLGQDNNEQFF.

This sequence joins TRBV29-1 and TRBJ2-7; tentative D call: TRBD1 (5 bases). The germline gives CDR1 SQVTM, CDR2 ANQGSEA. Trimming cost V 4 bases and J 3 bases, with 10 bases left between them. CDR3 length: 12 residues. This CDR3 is CSVVTDSYEQYF. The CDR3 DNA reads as TGCAGCGTTGTGACTGACAGCTACGAGCAGTACTTC.

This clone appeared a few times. CDR3 DNA: TGTGCCAGCAGTTATTACGATCCGGGGGTAAATAGGCCCCAGCATTTT. This translates into CASSYYDPGVNRPQHF. The chain carries TRBV6-5 and TRBJ1-5, with a possible D match to TRBD1 (5 bases). CDR3 length: 16 amino acids. Germline CDR1 reads MNHEY; CDR2 reads SVGAGI. The germline V and J ends were trimmed by 3 bases and 9 bases, with 21 bases remaining between them.

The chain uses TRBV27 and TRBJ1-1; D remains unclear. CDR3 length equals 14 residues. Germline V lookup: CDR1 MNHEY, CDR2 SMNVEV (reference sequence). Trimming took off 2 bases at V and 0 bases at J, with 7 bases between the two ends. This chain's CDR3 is CASSLPGMNTEAFF. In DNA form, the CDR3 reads TGTGCCAGCAGTTTACCAGGCATGAACACTGAAGCTTTCTTT.

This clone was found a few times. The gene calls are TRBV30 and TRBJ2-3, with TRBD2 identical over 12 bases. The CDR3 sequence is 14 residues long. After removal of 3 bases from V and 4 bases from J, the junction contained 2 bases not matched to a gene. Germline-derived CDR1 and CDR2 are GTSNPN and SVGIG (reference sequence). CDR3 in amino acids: CAWRLAGGSDTQYF. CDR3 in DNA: TGTGCCTGGAGGCTAGCGGGGGGGTCAGATACGCAGTATTTT.

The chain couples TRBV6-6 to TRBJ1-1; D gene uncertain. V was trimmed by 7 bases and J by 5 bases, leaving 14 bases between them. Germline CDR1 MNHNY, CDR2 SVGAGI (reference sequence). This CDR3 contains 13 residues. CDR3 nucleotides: TGTGCCAGCAAGGGCCCCCCGGGGACTGAAGCTTTCTTT. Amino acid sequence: CASKGPPGTEAFF.

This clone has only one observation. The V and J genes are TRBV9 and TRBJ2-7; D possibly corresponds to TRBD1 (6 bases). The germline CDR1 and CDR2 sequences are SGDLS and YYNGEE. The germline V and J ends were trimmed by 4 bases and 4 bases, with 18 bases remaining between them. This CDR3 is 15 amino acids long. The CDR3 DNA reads TGTGCCAGCAGCCCCGGCGACAGGAGTATTTACGAGCAGTACTTC. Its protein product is CASSPGDRSIYEQYF.

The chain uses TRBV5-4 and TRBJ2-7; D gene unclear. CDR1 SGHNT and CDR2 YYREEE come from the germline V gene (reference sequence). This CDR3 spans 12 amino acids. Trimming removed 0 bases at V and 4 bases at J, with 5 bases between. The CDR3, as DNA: TGTGCCAGCAGCTTGGGGCAGTACGAGCAGTACTTC. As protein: CASSLGQYEQYF.